This T cell receptor (beta chain) was captured by sequencing in a study of regulatory T cells in long-lasting Graves disease. On this clonotype itself: Antigen specificity is unknown.

TCRdb re-called the reads through MiXCR, storing one row per CDR3 protein. The profile shows about 1,200 distinct CDR3 sequences, 78% of them singletons. Construction of the TCR library relied on RNA isolated from PBMCs. Overall study findings and caveats: More public clonotypes were shared by persistent patients (about 3,000) than by new patients (more than 950). Rather than thyroid tissue, only peripheral blood underwent study.

The sequence was obtained from a woman in her twenties or thirties with Graves disease. The sample was peripheral blood mononuclear cells (PBMCs), taken with antithyroid drug treatment, in newly diagnosed or persistent Graves disease (not recorded which).

The CDR3, as DNA: TGTGCCAGCAGTTTAGGACAGGCTGGGGTTCAGCCCCAGCATTTT. Its translation: CASSLGQAGVQPQHF. The chain couples TRBV12-3 or TRBV12-4 to TRBJ1-5; D perhaps matches TRBD1 (6 bases). CDR3 length: 15 residues. V lost 1 base to trimming and J lost 6 bases, with 13 bases between them.